This passage covers 10 T cell receptor beta chains from one sample sequenced in a study of T cell repertoires in cytomegalovirus infection. Each CDR3 protein gets one entry after TCRdb re-called the reads with MiXCR. The sample includes 550,000 to 700,000 distinct CDR3 sequences, about 40% seen only once; the top ten take about 48%. Their recognized antigens are unknown. The starting material was cultured PBMCs, obtained from culture after CMV antigen stimulation. The receptors were sampled from a human donor in good health (CMV status not recorded). Some clones in this sample may be carry-over from other donors' samples.

This clonotype showed up just a few times. V gene TRBV11-2 combines with J gene TRBJ2-1; D gene ambiguous. The V gene lost 5 bases and the J gene lost 8 bases, with 31 bases spanning the gap. Germline-derived CDR1 and CDR2 are SGHAT and FQNNGV. The CDR3 covers 19 residues. CDR3 nucleotides: TGTGCCAGCAGCCCCGTACGGAGCGAGGCTCTACGGATAAGCGATGAGCAGTTCTTC. Translated, it gives CASSPVRSEALRISDEQFF.

The genes are TRBV7-2 and TRBJ2-1; TRBD2 matches 11 bases. The CDR3 runs 16 residues. Germline V CDR1 and CDR2: SGHTA, FQGNSA. The trim removed 4 bases at V and 3 bases at J, leaving 5 bases unmatched. Here the CDR3 reads CASSSRLAGIYNEQFF. DNA of the CDR3: TGTGCCAGCAGCTCGAGACTAGCGGGAATCTACAATGAGCAGTTCTTC.

The chain joins TRBV24-1 to TRBJ1-6, with no clear D. The CDR3 length is 15 residues. V was shortened by 3 bases and J by 7 bases, with 12 bases between the two germline ends. Per germline, CDR1 KGHDR and CDR2 SFDVKD. The CDR3 loop is CATSDVGALNSPLHF. CDR3 in DNA: TGTGCCACCAGTGATGTTGGAGCCCTGAATTCACCCCTCCACTTT.

The J gene is TRBJ1-2, the V gene TRBV18; D ambiguous. The CDR3 is 11 amino acids. V was shortened by 6 bases and J by 5 bases, with 7 bases between the two germline ends. The germline gives CDR1 KGHSH, CDR2 LQKENI. This CDR3 is CASSERYGYTF. DNA of the CDR3: TGTGCCAGCTCCGAACGATATGGCTACACCTTC.

This clonotype has more than one count but fewer than ten. The rearrangement joins TRBV7-2 to TRBJ1-2; D is possibly TRBD1 (6 bases). Germline V CDR1 and CDR2: SGHTA, FQGNSA. Trimming took 5 bases from V and 8 from J, leaving 18 bases between them. CDR3 size: 14 residues. CDR3 sequence reads: CASSPGGQGKGYTF. Written as DNA, the CDR3 is TGTGCCAGCAGCCCTGGGGGGCAGGGGAAAGGCTACACCTTC.

This chain uses TRBV7-9 with TRBJ2-1; perhaps TRBD2 as D (6 bases). Germline V gene lookup returns CDR1 SEHNR and CDR2 FQNEAQ (reference sequence). CDR3 length: 15 residues. The V end was cut by 1 base, the J end by 7 bases, with 14 bases between. CDR3 sequence (DNA): TGTGCCAGCAGCTTAGGCCTGGGACTTACTAATGAGCAGTTCTTC. Its protein product is CASSLGLGLTNEQFF.

A single count supports this clonotype. This chain uses TRBV7-2 with TRBJ2-3; 9 nucleotides align to TRBD2. This CDR3 is built from 15 residues. Germline V lookup: CDR1 SGHTA, CDR2 FQGNSA. V gave up 1 base and J gave up 5 bases; unmatched junction bases: 4. CDR3 DNA: TGTGCCAGCAGCTTAGTGGCGGGGGGGAAAGATACGCAGTATTTT. It yields the protein CASSLVAGGKDTQYF.

V is TRBV2 and J is TRBJ2-5, with 7 bases fitting TRBD2. The CDR3 runs 11 residues. Germline CDR1 reads SNHLY; CDR2 reads FYNNEI. J gave up 7 bases and V 8 bases, and 4 bases lay outside the gene matches. CDR3 DNA sequence: TGTGCCAGCCGACGGGGGGTGACCCAGTACTTC. The encoded protein is CASRRGVTQYF.

The CDR3 bases are TGCGCCAGCAGCCCCTCCCGGGGGGCCGCCGGGGAGCTGTTTTTT. It translates to CASSPSRGAAGELFF. The chain has TRBV5-1 and TRBJ2-2; D is perhaps TRBD2 (7 bases). This CDR3 comprises 15 residues. Per the germline V gene, CDR1 is SGHRS and CDR2 is YFSETQ. Trimming took 4 bases from V and 6 from J, leaving 16 bases between them.

The chain links TRBV2 to TRBJ2-5; D remains ambiguous. Per the germline V gene, CDR1 is SNHLY and CDR2 is FYNNEI. V lost 11 bases, J lost 2 bases, and 9 bases lay in between. The CDR3 covers 11 residues. Written as DNA, the CDR3 is TGTGCCGGGTTGGAACAAGAGACCCAGTACTTC. Its translation is CAGLEQETQYF.